The 29 T cell receptor beta chains presented below share a single source sample, sequenced in a study of T cells after yellow fever vaccination. TCRdb analysed the 5' RACE reads with MiXCR anew, one entry per CDR3 protein. The sample includes about 310,000 distinct CDR3 sequences, approximately 3.9% of them seen just once. The material sequenced was PBMCs, taken on the day of the yellow fever booster vaccination. The receptor source for this set is a man aged 18 to 35 who received the YFV17D yellow fever vaccine.

V gene TRBV27 combines with J gene TRBJ1-5; no definite D call. This CDR3 is 16 amino acids long. The ends were cut back, 2 bases at V and 0 bases at J, with 11 bases in the middle. From germline, CDR1 is MNHEY and CDR2 SMNVEV (reference sequence). The CDR3 coding sequence is TGTGCCAGCAGTTTACTTGGCAGTTTTAGCAATCAGCCCCAGCATTTT. Protein sequence: CASSLLGSFSNQPQHF.

This clonotype was picked up many times. The chain combines TRBV4-3 with TRBJ1-1; tentative D call: TRBD1 (6 bases). CDR3 length equals 15 residues. Per germline, CDR1 LGHNA and CDR2 YSLEER. V was clipped by 4 bases and J by 0 bases, with 12 bases between them. CDR3 coding DNA: TGCGCCAGCAGCCCCCAGGGGATCATGAACACTGAAGCTTTCTTT. It yields the protein CASSPQGIMNTEAFF.

This clonotype was seen ten or more times. The chain recombines TRBV7-2 with TRBJ2-1; D is perhaps TRBD1 or TRBD2 (6 bases each). CDR3 length equals 15 residues. Germline V gene data show CDR1 as SGHTA and CDR2 as FQGNSA. Trimming stripped 5 bases from V and 2 bases from J, with 13 bases between. The CDR3 DNA reads TGTGCCAGCAGCCCAATGGGGGGCCCCTACAATGAGCAGTTCTTC. This gives the protein CASSPMGGPYNEQFF. The full variable domain, with the rest looked up from reference TRBV7-2 and TRBJ2-1, is GAGVSQSPSNKVTEKGKDVELRCDPISGHTALYWYRQSLGQGLEFLIYFQGNSAPDKSGLPSDRFSAERTGGSVSTLTIQRTQQEDSAVYLCASSPMGGPYNEQFFGPGTRLTVL.

This clonotype was seen many times. This chain uses TRBV5-1 with TRBJ2-2, with no clear D. Looked up from germline, CDR1 is SGHRS and CDR2 is YFSETQ. Trimming pared 1 base from V and 0 bases from J, leaving 16 bases between. The CDR3 spans 18 residues. CDR3 loop: CASSLMAGVVSNTGELFF. The CDR3 DNA reads as TGCGCCAGCAGCTTGATGGCAGGAGTCGTTTCGAACACCGGGGAGCTGTTTTTT.

The chain links TRBV12-3 or TRBV12-4 to TRBJ1-6; possible D gene TRBD1, 5 bases. The CDR3 extends over 16 amino acids. V lost 2 bases and J lost 9, with 17 bases in between. CDR3 sequence: CASSLPTGSGGSPLHF. The CDR3 DNA reads TGTGCCAGCAGTTTACCCACCGGGAGCGGGGGTTCACCCCTCCACTTT.

This clonotype was counted only a few times. This chain uses TRBV7-6 with TRBJ2-7; D tentatively fits TRBD1 or TRBD2 (7 bases each). This CDR3 has 15 amino acids. The V gene's germline CDR1 is SGHVS and CDR2 FNYEAQ. Between the trimmed V and J ends, which lost 1 base and 3 bases, there was a span of 13 bases. CDR3 amino acids: CASSLGEGAHYEQYF. In DNA, the CDR3 is TGTGCCAGCAGCTTAGGGGAGGGGGCCCACTACGAGCAGTACTTC.

The table lists this clonotype with many counts. The V gene is TRBV14, the J gene TRBJ2-1; the match to TRBD2 covers 7 bases. The CDR3 spans 14 residues. Trimming cost V 2 bases and J 7 bases; bases outside gene matches: 5. The germline V gene encodes CDR1 SGHDN and CDR2 FVKESK. DNA of the CDR3: TGTGCCAGCAGCCAATGGGACTATCCTAATGAGCAGTTCTTC. It yields the protein CASSQWDYPNEQFF.

This clonotype turned up a few times. The CDR3 DNA is TGTGCCAGCAGCGACAGGGCAAAGCAGTTCTTC. Protein: CASSDRAKQFF. This chain joins TRBV6-2 or TRBV6-3 and TRBJ2-1, with TRBD1 matching 7 bases. Germline CDR1 and CDR2: MNHEY and SVGEGT. With V trimmed by 6 bases and J by 11 bases, 4 bases remained unmatched. There are 11 residues in the CDR3.

The table lists this clonotype with a few counts. CDR3 residues: CASSSRLTGELFF. In DNA, the CDR3 is TGTGCCAGCAGCTCCCGGTTAACCGGGGAGCTGTTTTTT. V is TRBV7-2 and J is TRBJ2-2, with D unresolved. Germline V gene sequence: CDR1 SGHTA, CDR2 FQGNSA. The V gene lost 4 bases and the J gene lost 5 bases, with 8 bases spanning the gap. The CDR3 is 13 residues long.

The V and J genes are TRBV5-1 and TRBJ2-7, with D possibly called TRBD1 or TRBD2 (6 bases each). Trimming stripped 7 bases from V and 4 bases from J, with 18 bases between. From germline, CDR1 is SGHRS and CDR2 YFSETQ. The CDR3 extends over 14 amino acids. DNA for the CDR3: TGCGCCAGCGGAGTTGAACAGGGAGGATACGAGCAGTACTTC. Its protein is CASGVEQGGYEQYF. Supplemented by reference TRBV5-1 and TRBJ2-7, the full variable domain reads KAGVTQTPRYLIKTRGQQVTLSCSPISGHRSVSWYQQTPGQGLQFLFEYFSETQRNKGNFPGRFSGRQFSNSRSEMNVSTLELGDSALYLCASGVEQGGYEQYFGPGTRLTVT.

This chain uses TRBV3-1 with TRBJ2-5; D possibly uses TRBD1 or TRBD2 (5 bases each). Trimming left V 5 bases short and J 4 bases short, with 11 bases between. CDR1 LGHDT and CDR2 YNNKEL come from the germline V gene (reference sequence). This CDR3 comprises 13 residues. The CDR3 nucleotides read TGTGCCAGCAGCACGGGGCGGAGAGAGACCCAGTACTTC. Its protein product is CASSTGRRETQYF.

This chain joins TRBV5-1 and TRBJ2-2; 10 bases agree with TRBD1. CDR3 length: 15 amino acids. CDR1 SGHRS and CDR2 YFSETQ come from the germline V gene. J was trimmed by 6 bases and V by 3 bases; bases with no gene match: 5. The CDR3 protein is CASSSGTGDSGELFF. CDR3 nucleotide sequence: TGCGCCAGCAGCTCTGGGACAGGGGACTCCGGGGAGCTGTTTTTT.

The chain couples TRBV14 to TRBJ1-1; no firm D call. CDR3 length: 13 amino acids. Trimming left V 8 bases short and J 0 bases short, with 10 bases between. Germline CDR1 reads SGHDN; CDR2 reads FVKESK. CDR3 in amino acids: CASGPGMNTEAFF. The CDR3 nucleotides read TGTGCCAGCGGGCCGGGGATGAACACTGAAGCTTTCTTT.

Here the CDR3 reads CASSPGRPSGANVLTF. The CDR3 nucleotides are TGTGCCAGCAGCCCAGGGCGGCCCTCTGGGGCCAACGTCCTGACTTTC. The V and J genes are TRBV12-3 or TRBV12-4 and TRBJ2-6; TRBD1 might be the D (5 bases). V gave up 6 bases and J gave up 0 bases, with 12 bases separating them. This CDR3 is built from 16 residues.

This clonotype was counted ten times or more. The rearrangement uses TRBV29-1 and TRBJ1-1, with 8 bases lining up with TRBD1. The CDR3 has 12 residues. From germline, CDR1 is SQVTM and CDR2 ANQGSEA. After removal of 6 bases from V and 3 bases from J, the junction contained 3 bases not matched to a gene. The CDR3: CSVRTGYTEAFF. The CDR3 region has the DNA TGCAGCGTGCGGACAGGGTACACTGAAGCTTTCTTT.

The chain joins TRBV12-3 or TRBV12-4 to TRBJ1-2; D is uncertain. The CDR3 extends over 13 amino acids. V lost 7 bases and J lost 1, with 10 bases in between. CDR3 amino acids: CASTVSNNYGYTF. The CDR3 DNA is TGTGCCAGCACCGTATCTAATAACTATGGCTACACCTTC.

This clonotype was counted between two and nine times. The rearrangement joins TRBV7-9 to TRBJ2-7, with D perhaps TRBD2 (7 bases). V lost 6 bases to trimming and J lost 2 bases, with 20 bases between them. Germline-derived CDR1 and CDR2 are SEHNR and FQNEAQ (reference sequence). The CDR3 is 16 residues long. CDR3 sequence: CASSPSGGLLPYEQYV. Written as DNA, the CDR3 is TGTGCCAGCAGTCCCTCGGGGGGCCTACTTCCCTACGAGCAGTACGTC.

This clonotype occurred a few times. The V call is TRBV15, the J call TRBJ2-1; 10 bases are shared with TRBD2. V was pared by 0 bases and J by 8 bases, with 7 bases of the junction left unmatched. Germline assignment: CDR1 LNHNV and CDR2 YYDKDF (reference sequence). The CDR3 consists of 16 residues. The CDR3 region has the DNA TGTGCCACCAGCAGAGATCGCAGCGGGGGGGGCTATGAGCAGTTCTTC. Translated: CATSRDRSGGGYEQFF.

This clonotype appeared many times. The chain uses TRBV7-2 and TRBJ1-2; 7 positions agree with TRBD1. Trimming cost V 7 bases and J 0 bases; bases outside gene matches: 5. Germline V gene sequence: CDR1 SGHTA, CDR2 FQGNSA. This CDR3 has 14 residues. CDR3 residues: CASKTGDANYGYTF. The CDR3 DNA reads as TGTGCCAGCAAAACAGGGGACGCTAACTATGGCTACACCTTC.

The genes are TRBV6-4 and TRBJ1-5; D unresolved. The V end was cut by 0 bases, the J end by 2 bases, with 5 bases between. The V gene's germline CDR1 is MRHNA and CDR2 SNTAGT. This CDR3 region has 14 residues. CDR3 region: CASSDSFGNQPQHF. DNA for the CDR3: TGTGCCAGCAGTGACTCGTTTGGCAATCAGCCCCAGCATTTT.

This clonotype appeared a few times. The chain carries TRBV21-1 and TRBJ2-2. TRBV21-1 is a recognized pseudogene. The CDR3 spans 17 residues. The CDR3 DNA is TGTGCCAGCAGCAAAACGGGGATACGCTGGAACACCGGGGAGCTGTTTTTT. It specifies CASSKTGIRWNTGELFF.

This clonotype was counted ten times or more. V gene TRBV30 combines with J gene TRBJ2-3, with 10 bases that match TRBD2. CDR3 length: 16 amino acids. After removal of 4 bases from V and 4 bases from J, the junction contained 11 bases not matched to a gene. Germline V CDR1 and CDR2: GTSNPN, SVGIG (reference sequence). The CDR3 loop reads CAWTEALAGESDTQYF. In DNA form, the CDR3 reads TGTGCCTGGACCGAAGCCCTAGCGGGGGAGTCAGATACGCAGTATTTT.

This clonotype has at least ten counts. V gene TRBV5-1 combines with J gene TRBJ2-1; 11 bases line up with TRBD2. The CDR3 length is 16 residues. Germline assignment: CDR1 SGHRS and CDR2 YFSETQ. V was clipped by 0 bases and J by 8 bases; unmatched bases: 7. DNA for the CDR3: TGCGCCAGCAGCTTGGCTACTAGCGGGGGTATAGATGAGCAGTTCTTC. Residues: CASSLATSGGIDEQFF.

There are many counts of this clonotype. This chain joins TRBV5-1 and TRBJ2-2; 14 positions agree with TRBD2. This CDR3 is built from 17 residues. J lost 7 bases, V lost 4 bases, and 9 bases had no gene match. Germline CDR1 SGHRS, CDR2 YFSETQ. CDR3 nucleotides: TGCGCCAGCAGCAGAAGACTAGCGGGGGGGCTCGACGGGGAGCTGTTTTTT. This gives the protein CASSRRLAGGLDGELFF.

This clonotype has a count of ten or more. The rearrangement links TRBV28 to TRBJ2-2; 8 nucleotides align to TRBD1. The germline CDR1 and CDR2 sequences are MDHEN and SYDVKM. Trimming removed 7 bases from V and 6 bases from J; junction bases left unmatched: 10. This CDR3 is 15 amino acids long. CDR3 region: CASTQGRGLAGELFF. DNA for the CDR3: TGTGCCAGCACCCAAGGCAGGGGGCTCGCCGGGGAGCTGTTTTTT.

This clonotype was recorded a few times. The chain carries TRBV10-3 and TRBJ1-2; D perhaps matches TRBD1 (5 bases). Germline values: CDR1 ENHRY, CDR2 SYGVKD. This CDR3 has 15 residues. With 4 bases removed from V and 3 bases from J, the gap between germline ends came to 15 bases. The CDR3 region has the DNA TGTGCCATCAGTGTATGGCGCCAGGGAGACTATGGCTACACCTTC. Protein product: CAISVWRQGDYGYTF.

At least ten counts were recorded for this clonotype. A read error may produce the germline difference seen at one junction end. The chain joins TRBV5-1 to TRBJ1-1; 7 bases match TRBD1. CDR3 size: 14 residues. CDR1 is SGHRS and CDR2 is YFSETQ in the germline V gene. The chain's CDR3 is CASSLGQENTEAFF. The CDR3 coding sequence is TGTGCCAGCAGCTTAGGACAGGAGAACACTGAAGCTTTCTTT.

This clonotype has more than one count but fewer than ten. This rearrangement joins TRBV5-4 to TRBJ2-2; TRBD1 matches 10 bases. V lost 4 bases to trimming and J lost 6 bases; unmatched junction nucleotides: 3. Germline assignment: CDR1 SGHNT and CDR2 YYREEE (reference sequence). This CDR3 is 14 amino acids long. The CDR3 is CASSRGQGAGELFF. Here the CDR3 DNA reads TGTGCCAGCAGCCGTGGACAGGGGGCCGGGGAGCTGTTTTTT.

There are many counts of this clonotype. J is TRBJ2-5 and V is TRBV7-2; TRBD2 aligns across 9 bases. The J segment lost 5 bases and the V segment lost 1 base, leaving 8 bases of the junction unmatched. CDR1 is SGHTA, CDR2 FQGNSA, per germline. The CDR3 consists of 16 residues. The CDR3 loop is CASSLEVAGAWETQYF. CDR3 coding DNA: TGTGCCAGCAGCTTAGAGGTAGCGGGGGCATGGGAGACCCAGTACTTC.